The 23 T cell receptor beta chains reported below all come from one sample, sequenced in a study of T cell responses to AZD1222 COVID-19 vaccine listed by TCRdb under 2021. In light of the paper, this sample's time point label describes: sample from adult after SARS-CoV-2 infection, after symptom onset. Receptor libraries were prepared by the immunoSEQ multiplex PCR assay. Held by TCRdb, this immuneACCESS table contains in-frame sequences only and omits some clones. Under half of the omission traces to an unresolved V gene where checked; the cause of the rest is unknown. This sample comprises about 150,000 clones, 70% to 90% of them detected only once. Jointly, the top ten make up 5.5% to 8% of the sample. This specimen consisted of peripheral blood, obtained after recovery from COVID-19. These receptors were collected from an adult who had recovered from COVID-19.

The chain couples TRBV29-1 to TRBJ1-5; a possible D gene is TRBD1 (5 bases). The germline V gene has CDR1 SQVTM and CDR2 ANQGSEA. V gave up 3 bases and J gave up 7 bases, with 13 bases separating them. This CDR3 has 13 residues. The CDR3 loop reads CSVEGPGNQPQHF. CDR3 bases: TGCAGCGTTGAGGGACCAGGGAACCAGCCCCAGCATTTT.

This rearrangement joins TRBV11-2 to TRBJ2-5, with D possibly TRBD1 on 6 matching bases. Germline values: CDR1 SGHAT, CDR2 FQNNGV. The CDR3 totals 14 residues. Trimming pared 5 bases from V and 3 bases from J, leaving 13 bases between. CDR3 in DNA: TGTGCCAGCAGCGCCCCGAACAGGGAAGAGACCCAGTACTTC. Translated: CASSAPNREETQYF.

This rearrangement joins TRBV28 to TRBJ2-3; D may be TRBD2 (7 bases). Trimming removed 1 base from V and 5 bases from J, with 13 bases in between. Germline V lookup: CDR1 MDHEN, CDR2 SYDVKM. The CDR3 runs to 15 residues. CDR3 DNA sequence: TGTGCCAGCAGTTTATTGGGGGGGCCAGAAGATACGCAGTATTTT. It translates to CASSLLGGPEDTQYF.

The V and J genes are TRBV2 and TRBJ2-7; D unresolved. V shed 3 bases and J shed 2 bases, with 8 bases lying between them. This CDR3 region has 13 residues. CDR1 is SNHLY, CDR2 FYNNEI, per germline. The CDR3, as DNA: TGTGCCAGCAGTGAGCGCAGCACCTACGAGCAGTACTTC. Its protein is CASSERSTYEQYF.

This clone was found once. The chain is built from TRBV2 and TRBJ2-3, with TRBD1 matching over 9 bases. From germline, CDR1 is SNHLY and CDR2 FYNNEI. Losses at the gene ends were 5 bases for V and 2 bases for J; bases not matched to a gene: 5. The CDR3 has 15 residues. The CDR3: CASSPGTGITDTQYF. The CDR3 bases are TGTGCCAGCAGTCCCGGGACAGGGATCACAGATACGCAGTATTTT.

This chain links TRBV6-5 with TRBJ1-5; possibly TRBD1 for D (5 bases). This CDR3 region has 15 residues. CDR1 and CDR2 (germline): MNHEY, SVGAGI. The V and J ends lost 6 bases and 2 bases respectively, with 14 bases between them. The CDR3 here is CASSRTRGGNQPQHF. As DNA, the CDR3 is TGTGCCAGCAGCAGAACCCGAGGGGGCAATCAGCCCCAGCATTTT.

The CDR3 sequence: CASIVRGGSNQPQHF. CDR3 coding DNA: TGTGCCAGCATTGTGCGGGGAGGGAGCAATCAGCCCCAGCATTTT. V is TRBV28 and J is TRBJ1-5, with D unclear. Germline CDR1 MDHEN, CDR2 SYDVKM. V was trimmed by 7 bases and J by 1 base, leaving 14 bases between them. CDR3 size: 15 residues.

The V and J genes are TRBV10-3 and TRBJ1-5; D is unclear. The CDR3 covers 15 residues. Trimming stripped 4 bases from V and 0 bases from J, with 10 bases between. CDR1 is ENHRY and CDR2 is SYGVKD in the germline V gene. For the CDR3, the DNA is TGTGCCATCAGTGGTCGGACCGATAGCAATCAGCCCCAGCATTTT. Translation: CAISGRTDSNQPQHF.

The chain couples TRBV7-3 to TRBJ2-2, with 8 bases that match TRBD1. This CDR3 comprises 17 residues. V was pared by 3 bases and J by 6 bases, with 12 bases of the junction left unmatched. Germline CDR1 is SGHTA and CDR2 is FQGTGA. CDR3 in amino acids: CASSLEGTGFGAGELFF. CDR3 DNA: TGTGCCAGCAGCTTGGAGGGGACAGGTTTTGGGGCCGGGGAGCTGTTTTTT.

The rearrangement links TRBV5-6 to TRBJ2-6; TRBD1 matches at 8 bases. V was clipped by 4 bases and J by 0 bases; unmatched bases: 9. The germline V gene encodes CDR1 SGHDT and CDR2 YYEEEE. CDR3 size: 18 residues. This CDR3 is CASSGTGGAISGANVLTF. CDR3 DNA: TGTGCCAGCAGCGGAACAGGGGGTGCTATCTCTGGGGCCAACGTCCTGACTTTC.

The V call is TRBV7-9, the J call TRBJ2-3, with 8 bases matching TRBD1. Looked up from germline, CDR1 is SEHNR and CDR2 is FQNEAQ (reference sequence). This CDR3 has 14 amino acids. V shed 1 base and J 9 bases; nucleotides not matched to a gene: 6. The CDR3 region has the DNA TGTGCCAGCAGCTTAGGGCAGGGGGCGAGAACGCAGTATTTT. The encoded protein is CASSLGQGARTQYF.

The chain couples TRBV6-5 to TRBJ1-2; 9 nucleotides align to TRBD1. The CDR3 is 15 amino acids. The trim removed 0 bases at V and 7 bases at J, leaving 6 bases unmatched. CDR1 is MNHEY and CDR2 is SVGAGI in the germline V gene. The DNA for the CDR3 is TGTGCCAGCAGTTACTCTCCCGGGACAGGGTCTGGCTACACCTTC. Its protein is CASSYSPGTGSGYTF.

This rearrangement joins TRBV10-3 to TRBJ2-7; either TRBD1 or TRBD2 may fit D (5 bases each). From germline, CDR1 is ENHRY and CDR2 SYGVKD. V lost 0 bases and J lost 3, with 18 bases in between. The CDR3 has 17 amino acids. CDR3 nucleotides: TGTGCCATCAGTGAGTCCCCTCTTCTTAGGGACCTCTACGAGCAGTACTTC. Its protein product is CAISESPLLRDLYEQYF.

V and J are TRBV19 and TRBJ2-7; 8 bases fit TRBD1. The V and J ends lost 5 bases and 5 bases, in that order; junction bases with no gene match: 5. The CDR3 loop spans 13 amino acids. CDR1 and CDR2 (germline): LNHDA, SQIVND (reference sequence). The CDR3 loop reads CASSERTGNEQYF. DNA for the CDR3: TGTGCCAGTAGTGAACGGACAGGGAACGAGCAGTACTTC.

The chain combines TRBV27 with TRBJ2-1; the match to TRBD1 covers 7 bases. Germline-derived CDR1 and CDR2 are MNHEY and SMNVEV (reference sequence). Trimming at V came to 5 bases and at J to 4 bases, leaving 11 bases not matched to a gene. This CDR3 is built from 16 residues. The CDR3 DNA is TGTGCCAGCAGTCCATACAGGGGCCTTGTTTACAATGAGCAGTTCTTC. Amino acid sequence: CASSPYRGLVYNEQFF.

The chain is built from TRBV5-1 and TRBJ2-5; no definite D call. Germline CDR1 is SGHRS and CDR2 is YFSETQ. The CDR3 sequence is 12 residues long. V was shortened by 8 bases and J by 1 base, with 9 bases between the two germline ends. CDR3 DNA: TGCGCCAGTTGTGAGCCCCAAGAGACCCAGTACTTC. It yields the protein CASCEPQETQYF.

J is TRBJ2-5 and V is TRBV9; 9 nucleotides align to TRBD2. This CDR3 has 19 amino acids. V lost 4 bases, J lost 5 bases, and 21 bases stayed unmatched. Per the germline V gene, CDR1 is SGDLS and CDR2 is YYNGEE. The CDR3: CASSPLGFASGAQSETQYF. The CDR3, as DNA: TGTGCCAGCAGCCCCCTTGGATTTGCTAGCGGGGCCCAGTCGGAGACCCAGTACTTC. The full variable domain, completed using reference TRBV9 and TRBJ2-5, is DSGVTQTPKHLITATGQRVTLRCSPRSGDLSVYWYQQSLDQGLQFLIQYYNGEERAKGNILERFSAQQFPDLHSELNLSSLELGDSALYFCASSPLGFASGAQSETQYFGPGTRLLVL.

The CDR3 DNA reads as TGTGCCAGCAGCTTAGTCCGCACAGGTTCACCGGCGGAAGCTTTCTTT. Its translation: CASSLVRTGSPAEAFF. V gene TRBV7-9 combines with J gene TRBJ1-1, with D perhaps matching TRBD1 (5 bases). CDR3 length: 16 amino acids. Germline loops: CDR1 SEHNR, CDR2 FQNEAQ (reference sequence). Trimming shortened V by 1 base and J by 8 bases, and 20 bases separated the two germline ends.

V gene TRBV4-3 combines with J gene TRBJ2-7; 8 bases are shared with TRBD1. Germline loops: CDR1 LGHNA, CDR2 YSLEER. This CDR3 is 15 amino acids long. The ends lost 1 base at V and 5 bases at J; junction bases unmatched: 7. The CDR3 DNA sequence: TGCGCCAGCAGCCAAGTTGCGGGACAGGCGGACGAGCAGTACTTC. Residues: CASSQVAGQADEQYF.

The chain has TRBV7-9 and TRBJ2-2, with D possibly called TRBD1 or TRBD2 (5 bases each). The V and J ends lost 1 base and 6 bases respectively, with 9 bases between them. CDR3 length: 14 amino acids. Germline CDR1 reads SEHNR; CDR2 reads FQNEAQ (reference sequence). This CDR3 reads CASSLGGFAGELFF. The CDR3 DNA is TGTGCCAGCAGCTTAGGGGGGTTCGCCGGGGAGCTGTTTTTT. Filled out from reference TRBV7-9 and TRBJ2-2, the complete variable domain reads DTGVSQNPRHKITKRGQNVTFRCDPISEHNRLYWYRQTLGQGPEFLTYFQNEAQLEKSRLLSDRFSAERPKGSFSTLEIQRTEQGDSAMYLCASSLGGFAGELFFGEGSRLTVL.

This clone has a handful of counts. This chain links TRBV7-2 with TRBJ1-1; D may be TRBD1 (5 bases). V was shortened by 5 bases and J by 6 bases, with 19 bases between the two germline ends. The CDR3 sequence is 15 residues long. CDR1 is SGHTA and CDR2 is FQGNSA in the germline V gene. CDR3 nucleotides: TGTGCCAGCAGCCCCCGGGACCTCGGAAGCCCTGAAGCTTTCTTT. Translated: CASSPRDLGSPEAFF.

The V call is TRBV28, the J call TRBJ2-7; 7 bases match TRBD1. Looked up from germline, CDR1 is MDHEN and CDR2 is SYDVKM. V shed 1 base, J shed 3 bases, and the junction held 3 bases outside the gene matches. The CDR3 extends over 14 amino acids. The CDR3 DNA reads as TGTGCCAGCAGTTTATCAGGGGGAGACTACGAGCAGTACTTC. Amino acid sequence: CASSLSGGDYEQYF.

This clone was counted between two and nine times. The J gene is TRBJ1-5, the V gene TRBV5-8; 8 positions agree with TRBD1. The CDR3 spans 15 residues. V gave up 4 bases and J gave up 1 base; unmatched junction bases: 4. Germline V gene data show CDR1 as SGHTS and CDR2 as YDEGEE. Here the CDR3 reads CASSPGQASNQPQHF. The DNA for the CDR3 is TGTGCCAGCAGCCCGGGACAGGCCAGCAATCAGCCCCAGCATTTT.